The source of this T cell receptor (beta chain) is a study of T cells in Graves' hyperthyroidism and ophthalmopathy. The study, taken as a whole, reports: Appearing also in blood were most of the thyroid clonotypes expanded above 0.001. Ophthalmopathy, which appeared later, was predicted by the model a median 6.5 months before onset.

In regard to this clonotype: The target antigen is unknown.

Uncontrolled infections, other autoimmune diseases, pregnancy or lactation led to exclusion of patients. The diagnoses drew upon clinical symptoms, serum thyroxine and TRAb, thyroid ultrasound and orbital computed tomography. V dropped 6 bases and J dropped 12 bases, with 12 bases sitting between them. The length of the CDR3 is 11 residues. TCR beta CDR3 region amplification was performed from RNA transcripts. First-round RT-PCR of the TCR CDR3 relied on the HTBI primer set. TCRdb analysed the multiplex PCR reads with MiXCR anew, one entry per CDR3 protein. The sample includes about 640,000 distinct CDR3 sequences, nearly 45% seen only once; the top ten take about 7.7%.

This clonotype was sampled from an adult man with Graves' disease, either hyperthyroidism or ophthalmopathy (not recorded which). This chain joins TRBV12-3 or TRBV12-4 and TRBJ1-5; D is ambiguous. Input material: peripheral blood or thyroid tissue (not recorded which). The CDR3 bases are TGTGCCAGCAGAAGGGAATTACGCCAGCATTTT. This translates into CASRRELRQHF.